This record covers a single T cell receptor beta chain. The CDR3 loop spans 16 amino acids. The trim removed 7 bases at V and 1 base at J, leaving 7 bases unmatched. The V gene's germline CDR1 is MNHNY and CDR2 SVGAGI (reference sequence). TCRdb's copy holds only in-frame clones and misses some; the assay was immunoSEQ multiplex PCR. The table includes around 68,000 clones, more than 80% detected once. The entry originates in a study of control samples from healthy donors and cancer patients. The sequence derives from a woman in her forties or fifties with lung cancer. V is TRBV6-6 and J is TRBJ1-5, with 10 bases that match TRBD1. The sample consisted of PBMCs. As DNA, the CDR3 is TGTGCCAGCACCCCGAGGACAGGGGGGAGCAATCAGCCCCAGCATTTT. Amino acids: CASTPRTGGSNQPQHF.